Following are 10 T cell receptor beta chains from one sample sequenced in a study of shared clonotypes between healthy human individuals. CD8 cells regarded as naive lacked CD45RO, were positively chosen for CCR7, and omitted terminally differentiated effector memory CD45RA+ cells. Data came from immunoSEQ multiplex PCR; TCRdb stores just in-frame clones and leaves some out. The table has 2 million to 2.5 million clones, 90% to 95% seen once. Sequenced sample: naive CD8+ T cells from PBMCs. These receptors originate from a young man in good health. Some clones in this sample may be carry-over from other donors' samples.

The V and J genes are TRBV5-4 and TRBJ2-1; the match to TRBD2 covers 10 bases. CDR1 SGHNT and CDR2 YYREEE come from the germline V gene (reference sequence). V lost 3 bases and J lost 6; bases outside the gene matches: 12. The CDR3 has 17 amino acids. CDR3 protein: CASSSNELAGPGNEQFF. The CDR3 DNA sequence: TGTGCCAGCAGCTCAAACGAACTAGCGGGACCCGGCAATGAGCAGTTCTTC.

The genes are TRBV5-4 and TRBJ1-1; D call uncertain. This CDR3 is built from 16 residues. CDR1 SGHNT and CDR2 YYREEE come from the germline V gene (reference sequence). V was cut by 0 bases and J by 0 bases, with 12 bases left in between. DNA of the CDR3: TGTGCCAGCAGCTTGGATCGGGAAACAATGAACACTGAAGCTTTCTTT. Encoded protein: CASSLDRETMNTEAFF. Variable domain in full (rest from reference TRBV5-4 and TRBJ1-1): ETGVTQSPTHLIKTRGQQVTLRCSSQSGHNTVSWYQQALGQGPQFIFQYYREEENGRGNFPPRFSGLQFPNYSSELNVNALELDDSALYLCASSLDRETMNTEAFFGQGTRLTVV.

This clone occurred once. The gene calls are TRBV6-5 and TRBJ2-3; 8 bases are shared with TRBD1. The CDR3 extends over 14 amino acids. With 6 bases clipped from V and 4 bases from J, the junction kept 6 bases outside the gene matches. Germline CDR1 and CDR2: MNHEY and SVGAGI. The CDR3 sequence: CASRPTGEPDTQYF. CDR3 coding DNA: TGTGCCAGCAGACCGACAGGGGAGCCAGATACGCAGTATTTT.

The chain joins TRBV28 to TRBJ1-6, with 9 nucleotides matching TRBD1. Germline V gives CDR1 MDHEN, CDR2 SYDVKM. The CDR3 has 14 amino acids. The J segment lost 10 bases and the V segment lost 0 bases, leaving 1 base of the junction unmatched. The CDR3 loop reads CASSLWTGGSPLHF. The CDR3 nucleotides are TGTGCCAGCAGTTTATGGACAGGGGGGTCACCCCTCCACTTT.

J is TRBJ2-1 and V is TRBV5-6, with D perhaps matching TRBD2 (6 bases). Deletions cut 0 bases from V and 5 bases from J, with 9 bases between. Germline CDR1 reads SGHDT; CDR2 reads YYEEEE. The CDR3 runs to 14 residues. The CDR3 reads CASSLGASDNEQFF. DNA of the CDR3: TGTGCCAGCAGCTTGGGAGCTAGCGACAATGAGCAGTTCTTC.

In its sample, this clone was seen once. The chain couples TRBV28 to TRBJ2-3; no definite D call. This CDR3 contains 18 residues. Germline V CDR1 and CDR2: MDHEN, SYDVKM. Trimming took off 6 bases at V and 0 bases at J, with 22 bases between the two ends. CDR3 in DNA: TGTGCCAGCAGAACAAGGACGGCCGGCCCATATAGCACAGATACGCAGTATTTT. Amino acid sequence: CASRTRTAGPYSTDTQYF.

CDR3 region: CASSESGISYNEQFF. CDR3 nucleotides: TGTGCCAGCAGTGAATCAGGGATTTCCTACAATGAGCAGTTCTTC. The rearrangement links TRBV2 to TRBJ2-1, with D perhaps TRBD1 (5 bases). This CDR3 is built from 15 residues. Germline V lookup: CDR1 SNHLY, CDR2 FYNNEI. Between the trimmed V and J ends, which lost 2 bases and 1 base, there was a span of 9 bases.

This clone was counted only a few times. The V call is TRBV27, the J call TRBJ1-2, with D maybe TRBD1 (5 bases). CDR1 and CDR2 from the germline V gene are MNHEY and SMNVEV (reference sequence). V was shortened by 0 bases and J by 8 bases, with 19 bases between the two germline ends. There are 16 residues in the CDR3. CDR3 protein: CASSLSGGRVMSGYTF. In DNA form, the CDR3 reads TGTGCCAGCAGTTTATCTGGAGGCAGGGTTATGTCGGGCTACACCTTC.

The genes are TRBV6-5 and TRBJ1-2, with 7 bases matching TRBD1. V was clipped by 4 bases and J by 6 bases; unmatched bases: 5. The CDR3 consists of 13 residues. Germline loops: CDR1 MNHEY, CDR2 SVGAGI. Here the CDR3 DNA reads TGTGCCAGCAGTTTCCGGGACAGTGATGGCTACACCTTC. As protein: CASSFRDSDGYTF.

The chain carries TRBV6-1 and TRBJ1-5, with 7 positions matching TRBD1. V gave up 9 bases and J gave up 5 bases; unmatched junction bases: 4. The CDR3 extends over 12 amino acids. Germline assignment: CDR1 MNHNS and CDR2 SASEGT. The CDR3 DNA reads TGTGCCAGTGGGACAGTCTATCAGCCCCAGCATTTT. Residues: CASGTVYQPQHF.